The source of this T cell receptor (beta chain) is a study of blood T cell repertoires in COVID-19. Study-wide context: Sources were T cells, B-cell-depleted T cells, or PBMCs; the material itself was cDNA or gDNA.

Germline V gene lookup returns CDR1 SNHLY and CDR2 FYNNEI. The CDR3 runs to 14 residues. V was trimmed by 4 bases and J by 6 bases, leaving 16 bases between them. Clones were sequenced by immunoSEQ multiplex PCR, and TCRdb holds only the in-frame ones, with some missing. The repertoire holds about 240,000 clones, with approximately 84% as singletons. Those enrolled, adults aged roughly 18 to 95 years, came from fewer than 25 US areas. This clonotype was obtained from a woman aged 40 to 55 with acute COVID-19. Sequencing was carried out using PBMCs or T cells enriched from blood (not recorded which). The chain links TRBV2 to TRBJ2-7, with D tentatively TRBD1 (5 bases). The CDR3 DNA reads TGTGCCAGCAGTGGGGTCAGGGTGTACGGCGAGCAGTACTTC. This codes for CASSGVRVYGEQYF.